Sequencing of this TCR beta chain was carried out in a study of siplizumab effects on memory and regulatory T cells. At the level of the study: Paired mixed lymphocyte reaction conditions consisted of siplizumab at 0.75 to 1 ug/mL or no drug. Findings and caveats of the study: The authors did not confirm suppressive function in proliferating Tregs from siplizumab cultures.

TCR templates, roughly 96,000 per sample, were assayed. Assay: immunoSEQ multiplex PCR; the TCRdb copy retains only in-frame clones and omits some. The table records about 10,000 clones, around 45% of them present only once. This clone has more than one count but fewer than ten. Its antigen is currently unknown. Looked up from germline, CDR1 is SGHTS and CDR2 is YDEGEE. J lost 0 bases, V lost 4 bases, and 10 bases had no gene match. The length of the CDR3 is 18 residues. Kept together in coculture, the mixed lymphocyte reaction cells spent about six days at 37°C. The chain uses TRBV5-8 and TRBJ2-3, with 11 bases that match TRBD2. The TCR was taken from a human donor in good health; the cells came from an allogeneic mixed lymphocyte reaction. Input material: CFSE-low (dividing) CD4+ T cells sorted from an allogeneic mixed lymphocyte reaction. The CDR3 DNA reads as TGTGCCAGCAGCCCCGGGAGGACTAGCGGGTTTAGCACAGATACGCAGTATTTT. It translates to CASSPGRTSGFSTDTQYF. The whole variable domain, remainder taken from reference TRBV5-8 and TRBJ2-3, is EAGVTQSPTHLIKTRGQQATLRCSPISGHTSVYWYQQALGLGLQFLLWYDEGEERNRGNFPPRFSGRQFPNYSSELNVNALELEDSALYLCASSPGRTSGFSTDTQYFGPGTRLTVL.